One and the same sample provided the 17 T cell receptor beta chains below, sequenced in a study of metastatic and nonmetastatic thyroid tumors. All patients were untreated before thyroid surgery. TCRdb re-processed the PCR reads through MiXCR. This sample yields fewer than 100,000 clones, of which more than 13% are seen a single time; roughly 3.9% belongs to the top ten. Sequencing was carried out using blood. The source of these receptors is a female donor with papillary thyroid cancer or a benign thyroid nodule (not recorded which). Some clones in this sample may be carry-over from other donors' samples.

Comment on this clone: This may be a read error, as it is one base from a much larger clone. This chain links TRBV4-1 with TRBJ2-2; 11 nucleotides match TRBD2. The germline gives CDR1 MGHRA, CDR2 YSYEKL. V gave up 2 bases and J gave up 6 bases; unmatched junction bases: 11. The CDR3 has 18 residues. The chain's CDR3 is CASSQCGEELAGAGELFF. The CDR3 nucleotides read TGCGCCAGCAGCCAATGTGGTGAGGAACTAGCGGGGGCCGGGGAGCTGTTTTTT.

This clone occurred a few times. The sample has other DNA sequences that encode this CDR3 too. This chain connects TRBV9 to TRBJ2-5; 9 positions match TRBD2. Germline CDR1 SGDLS, CDR2 YYNGEE. CDR3 length: 17 residues. V lost 0 bases, J lost 2 bases, and 8 bases stayed unmatched. CDR3 sequence reads: CASSVAAGLAGQETQYF. Here the CDR3 DNA reads TGTGCCAGCAGCGTAGCTGCTGGCCTAGCGGGGCAAGAGACCCAGTACTTC.

This clone was counted at least ten times. The chain carries TRBV19 and TRBJ2-2; D might be TRBD1 (6 bases). The CDR3 length is 18 residues. Trimming took 4 bases from V and 3 from J, leaving 21 bases between them. Germline V CDR1 and CDR2: LNHDA, SQIVND (reference sequence). The CDR3 DNA reads as TGTGCCAGTAGTAGGAGTTGGGGACAAGGAGGAGACACCGGGGAGCTGTTTTTT. Its translation is CASSRSWGQGGDTGELFF.

This clone was seen a handful of times. This chain connects TRBV9 to TRBJ2-7, with D perhaps given as TRBD1 or TRBD2 (6 bases each). The ends were cut back, 2 bases at V and 7 bases at J, with 19 bases in the middle. The germline gives CDR1 SGDLS, CDR2 YYNGEE. The CDR3 loop spans 15 amino acids. The CDR3: CASSVMGWGAGEQYF. The CDR3 nucleotides read TGTGCCAGCAGCGTCATGGGCTGGGGGGCAGGGGAGCAGTACTTC.

As concerns this clone: Being one base from a much bigger clone, this may be a read error. This chain uses TRBV6-2 or TRBV6-3 with TRBJ2-3; 7 bases match TRBD1. The CDR3 has 15 residues. Germline V gives CDR1 MNHEY, CDR2 SVGEGT. In DNA form, the CDR3 reads TGTGCCAGTAGTTACCAGGACAGGAGCACAGATACGCAGTATTTT. As protein: CASSYQDRSTDTQYF.

Concerning this clone itself: A read error is possible here, since a much larger clone lies one base away. The same CDR3 can be traced to other DNA sequences in this sample. V usage is TRBV4-1 and J usage is TRBJ2-7; 7 bases are shared with TRBD1. In germline, CDR1 is MGHRA, CDR2 YSYEKL. J lost 4 bases, V lost 1 base, and 4 bases had no gene match. This CDR3 spans 14 amino acids. DNA of the CDR3: TGCGCCAGCAGCCAAGGCAGACAGGGATACGAGCAGTACTTC. It yields the protein CASSQGRQGYEQYF.

About this clone itself: The same CDR3 is also encoded by other DNA sequences in this sample. This chain links TRBV5-1 with TRBJ2-5; 11 nucleotides agree with TRBD2. V trimming: 2 bases; J trimming: 3 bases; junction bases outside the gene matches: 15. Germline CDR1 and CDR2: SGHRS and YFSETQ. This CDR3 comprises 19 residues. The CDR3 coding sequence is TGCGCCAGCAGCTTACTGGGGACTAGCGGCGGGGCGCGGGAAGAGACCCAGTACTTC. This encodes CASSLLGTSGGAREETQYF.

This clone was seen many times. V gene TRBV12-3 or TRBV12-4 combines with J gene TRBJ1-1, with D unclear. The CDR3 totals 13 residues. V was trimmed by 6 bases and J by 3 bases, leaving 11 bases between them. The DNA of the CDR3 is TGTGCCAGCAGCCTCGGCCAGGACACTGAAGCTTTCTTT. This translates into CASSLGQDTEAFF.

In this sample, this clone turned up many times. As DNA, the CDR3 is TGTGCCAGTAGTATCCGGGACCCGACCGCCAATGAGCAGTTCTTC. Protein: CASSIRDPTANEQFF. The V and J genes are TRBV19 and TRBJ2-1, with D perhaps given as TRBD1 or TRBD2 (5 bases each). With 3 bases removed from V and 6 bases from J, the gap between germline ends came to 15 bases. In germline, CDR1 is LNHDA, CDR2 SQIVND (reference sequence). This CDR3 region has 15 residues.

This clone was found many times. The J gene is TRBJ1-2, the V gene TRBV4-1; D remains unclear. The V and J ends lost 3 bases and 5 bases respectively, with 16 bases between them. The V gene's germline CDR1 is MGHRA and CDR2 YSYEKL. CDR3 length equals 15 residues. CDR3 region: CASSQVERMEYGYTF. The CDR3 nucleotides are TGCGCCAGCAGCCAGGTGGAAAGGATGGAGTATGGCTACACCTTC.

This clone was counted ten times or more. The rearrangement links TRBV6-1 to TRBJ1-4; D ambiguous. Trimming removed 5 bases from V and 14 bases from J, with 18 bases in between. The CDR3 has 13 amino acids. Germline V gene sequence: CDR1 MNHNS, CDR2 SASEGT. The CDR3 here is CASSTPGEARLFF. CDR3 nucleotides: TGTGCCAGCAGTACCCCGGGCGAAGCAAGGCTGTTTTTT.

This clone was counted many times. The chain recombines TRBV7-9 with TRBJ2-5; D assignment may be TRBD1 or TRBD2 (5 bases each). Germline CDR1 reads SEHNR; CDR2 reads FQNEAQ (reference sequence). V was cut by 1 base and J by 2 bases, with 8 bases left in between. The CDR3 length is 14 residues. The CDR3: CASSLEGTQETQYF. The CDR3 bases are TGTGCCAGCAGCTTAGAAGGGACGCAAGAGACCCAGTACTTC.

There are many counts of this clone. The chain is built from TRBV27 and TRBJ1-1; 8 nucleotides align to TRBD1. The length of the CDR3 is 16 residues. With V trimmed by 8 bases and J by 0 bases, 11 bases remained unmatched. Germline V lookup: CDR1 MNHEY, CDR2 SMNVEV (reference sequence). CDR3 nucleotides: TGTGCCAGCCGCCATATTGGGACAGGCCTGAACACTGAAGCTTTCTTT. It specifies CASRHIGTGLNTEAFF.

In this sample, this clone turned up a few times. The junction departs from germline at one end; a sequencing error may be responsible. The gene calls are TRBV6-1 and TRBJ1-5; D is unresolved. From germline, CDR1 is MNHNS and CDR2 SASEGT. The CDR3 length is 14 residues. CDR3 bases: TGTGCCAGCAGTTTAGACGTCAGCAATCAGCCTCAGCATTTT. Residues: CASSLDVSNQPQHF.

This clone was counted at least ten times. V is TRBV10-2 and J is TRBJ2-7; TRBD2 aligns across 14 bases. From germline, CDR1 is WSHSY and CDR2 SAAADI. The CDR3 covers 14 residues. Trimming cost V 8 bases and J 7 bases; bases outside gene matches: 7. The CDR3, as DNA: TGCGCCAGCGCGACTAGCGGGGGGGCGACTGAGCAGTACTTC. Amino acid sequence: CASATSGGATEQYF.

This clone was counted only a few times. V and J are TRBV6-1 and TRBJ2-7; D is possibly TRBD1 (6 bases). The CDR3 runs 14 residues. Trimming shortened V by 6 bases and J by 1 base, and 13 bases separated the two germline ends. Germline loops: CDR1 MNHNS, CDR2 SASEGT. CDR3 coding DNA: TGTGCCAGCAGAAGGGGGACGGGGTCCTACGAGCAGTACTTC. The encoded protein is CASRRGTGSYEQYF.

This clone has only a few counts. One end of the junction does not line up with germline, which may come from a read error. This rearrangement joins TRBV24-1 to TRBJ1-2; D is possibly TRBD1 (6 bases). Germline CDR1 and CDR2: KGHDR and SFDVKD. The CDR3 consists of 15 residues. DNA of the CDR3: TGTGCCACCAGTGATGCGCCGGGACACCATTCGGGCTACACGTTC. Protein sequence: CATSDAPGHHSGYTF.